This entry concerns a single T cell receptor beta chain. Every one of the donors gave at least one pre-ART PBMC sample and at least two post-ART PBMC samples. The sample belongs to a study of long-term antiretroviral therapy in people with HIV. immunoSEQ v3.0 was run at survey level. Clones were read by immunoSEQ multiplex PCR, and TCRdb kept only the in-frame ones, dropping some. The table shows more than 25,000 clones, with around 90% occurring only once. The ends lost 2 bases at V and 6 bases at J; junction bases unmatched: 6. Germline V gene lookup returns CDR1 MDHEN and CDR2 SYDVKM. The length of the CDR3 is 14 residues.

J is TRBJ2-7 and V is TRBV28; TRBD1 matches 8 bases. The origin of this receptor is a man aged 45-65 years with HIV. The input for sequencing was unsorted PBMCs, taken 3.2 years before starting antiretroviral therapy. CDR3 in amino acids: CASSLQDRDREQYF. DNA for the CDR3: TGTGCCAGCAGTTTACAGGACAGGGACCGCGAGCAGTACTTC.